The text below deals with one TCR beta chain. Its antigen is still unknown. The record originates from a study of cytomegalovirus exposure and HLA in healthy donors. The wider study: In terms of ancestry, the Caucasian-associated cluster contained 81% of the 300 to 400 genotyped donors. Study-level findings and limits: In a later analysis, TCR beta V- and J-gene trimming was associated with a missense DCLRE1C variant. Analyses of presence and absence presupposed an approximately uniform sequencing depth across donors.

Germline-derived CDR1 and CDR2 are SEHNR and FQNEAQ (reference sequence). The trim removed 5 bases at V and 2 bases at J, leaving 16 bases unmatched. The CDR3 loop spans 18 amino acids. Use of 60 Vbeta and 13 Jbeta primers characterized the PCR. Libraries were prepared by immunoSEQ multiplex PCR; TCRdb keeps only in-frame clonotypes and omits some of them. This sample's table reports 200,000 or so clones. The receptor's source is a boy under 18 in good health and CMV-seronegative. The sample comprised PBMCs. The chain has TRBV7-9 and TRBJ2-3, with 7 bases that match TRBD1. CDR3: CASSKQLVTGVNTDTQYF. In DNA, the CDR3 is TGTGCCAGCAGCAAACAATTAGTAACAGGGGTTAACACAGATACGCAGTATTTT.